Below are 10 T cell receptor beta chains sequenced from a single sample in a study of CD8 T cells in Susac syndrome. Random hexamers primed reverse transcription of roughly 0.5 to 1 ug RNA. TCRdb redid the calling of the immunoSEQ multiplex PCR reads with MiXCR, one entry per CDR3 protein. The table includes 150,000 or so distinct CDR3 sequences, around 95% detected once. Input material: CD4+ T cells from PBMCs. Source of these receptors: a human donor in good health.

The chain has TRBV29-1 and TRBJ1-4; 9 bases agree with TRBD1. The CDR3 has 14 residues. V shed 1 base and J 10 bases; nucleotides not matched to a gene: 7. The germline V gene encodes CDR1 SQVTM and CDR2 ANQGSEA. The CDR3, as DNA: TGCAGCGTTGAAGTGGGACAGGGCGGAGGAAAACTGTTTTTT. This gives the protein CSVEVGQGGGKLFF.

The chain recombines TRBV18 with TRBJ1-4; D is uncertain. The CDR3 consists of 12 residues. The ends were cut back, 3 bases at V and 8 bases at J, with 7 bases in the middle. Germline-derived CDR1 and CDR2 are KGHSH and LQKENI. The CDR3 sequence: CASSPREEKLFF. The CDR3 bases are TGTGCCAGCTCACCCCGGGAGGAAAAACTGTTTTTT.

In its sample, this clonotype was seen once. This chain connects TRBV7-2 to TRBJ2-4; 7 bases fit TRBD2. The CDR3 totals 16 residues. V dropped 7 bases and J dropped 6; count of bases not matched to a gene: 15. From germline, CDR1 is SGHTA and CDR2 FQGNSA. CDR3 sequence reads: CASTSRGTGEGNIQYF. The DNA of the CDR3 is TGTGCCAGCACCTCCCGGGGCACGGGGGAGGGAAACATTCAGTACTTC.

This clonotype occurred a few times. This chain connects TRBV12-3 or TRBV12-4 to TRBJ2-3; TRBD1 agrees at 7 bases. The CDR3 sequence is 12 residues long. V shed 5 bases and J 6 bases; nucleotides not matched to a gene: 2. CDR3 amino acids: CASSTGADTQYF. DNA of the CDR3: TGTGCCAGCAGTACAGGGGCCGATACGCAGTATTTT.

The chain links TRBV30 to TRBJ1-2, with 7 bases fitting TRBD1. V lost 0 bases and J lost 6; bases outside the gene matches: 4. Looked up from germline, CDR1 is GTSNPN and CDR2 is SVGIG (reference sequence). This CDR3 has 13 residues. The CDR3 loop reads CAWSVNRGHGYTF. In DNA, the CDR3 is TGTGCCTGGAGTGTTAACAGGGGACATGGCTACACCTTC.

This clonotype was found once. The genes are TRBV20-1 and TRBJ1-5, with D possibly being TRBD1 (6 bases). This CDR3 is built from 14 residues. The V end was cut by 6 bases, the J end by 2 bases, with 14 bases between. Germline values: CDR1 DFQATT, CDR2 SNEGSKA (reference sequence). CDR3 coding DNA: TGCAGTGCCGTAAACAGGGTGGGCAATCAGCCCCAGCATTTT. This codes for CSAVNRVGNQPQHF.

The chain has TRBV30 and TRBJ2-3, with 8 positions matching TRBD2. The CDR3 is made up of 13 amino acids. V lost 0 bases to trimming and J lost 14 bases; unmatched junction nucleotides: 10. CDR1 is GTSNPN and CDR2 is SVGIG in the germline V gene (reference sequence). CDR3 amino acids: CAWSVQAGVPGYF. The CDR3 DNA is TGTGCCTGGAGTGTACAAGCGGGGGTCCCTGGGTATTTT.

The rearrangement uses TRBV7-9 and TRBJ2-1, with 8 bases lining up with TRBD2. The CDR3 covers 14 residues. Germline V gene data show CDR1 as SEHNR and CDR2 as FQNEAQ (reference sequence). V lost 5 bases, J lost 4 bases, and 4 bases stayed unmatched. The DNA for the CDR3 is TGTGCCAGCAGCCAAGGGACTAGTTACAATGAGCAGTTCTTC. It translates to CASSQGTSYNEQFF.

The J gene is TRBJ1-5, the V gene TRBV12-3 or TRBV12-4; unclear D gene. The V and J ends lost 3 bases and 4 bases respectively, with 10 bases between them. This CDR3 spans 14 amino acids. The CDR3: CASSFKATNQPQHF. For the CDR3, the DNA is TGTGCCAGCAGTTTTAAGGCCACTAATCAGCCCCAGCATTTT.

There are a few counts of this clonotype. J is TRBJ2-3 and V is TRBV2, with D possibly being TRBD1 or TRBD2 (6 bases each). CDR3 length equals 14 residues. Trimming left V 8 bases short and J 0 bases short, with 12 bases between. Germline V gene lookup returns CDR1 SNHLY and CDR2 FYNNEI. The CDR3 DNA reads as TGTGCCAGCCGGAGGGGGGCGAGCACAGATACGCAGTATTTT. Residues: CASRRGASTDTQYF.